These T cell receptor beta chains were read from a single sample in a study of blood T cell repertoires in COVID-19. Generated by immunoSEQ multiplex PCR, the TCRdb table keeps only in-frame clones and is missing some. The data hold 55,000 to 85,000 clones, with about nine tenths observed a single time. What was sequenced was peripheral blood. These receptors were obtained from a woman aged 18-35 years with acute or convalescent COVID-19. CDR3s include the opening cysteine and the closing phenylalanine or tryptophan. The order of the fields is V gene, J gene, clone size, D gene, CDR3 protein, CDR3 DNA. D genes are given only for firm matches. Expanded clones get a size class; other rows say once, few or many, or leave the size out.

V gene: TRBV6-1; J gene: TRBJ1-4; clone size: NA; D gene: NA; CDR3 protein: CASSDPGRGNKGLFF; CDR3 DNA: TGTGCCAGCAGTGACCCCGGCAGGGGAAATAAGGGACTGTTTTTT
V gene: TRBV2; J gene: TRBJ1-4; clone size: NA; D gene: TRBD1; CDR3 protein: CASSEQGQSNEKLFF; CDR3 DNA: TGTGCCAGCAGTGAACAGGGACAGTCCAATGAAAAACTGTTTTTT
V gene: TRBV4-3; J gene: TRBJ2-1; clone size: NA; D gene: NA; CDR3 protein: CASSQEARTTYNEQFF; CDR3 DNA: TGCGCCAGCAGCCAAGAAGCCAGGACAACCTACAATGAGCAGTTCTTC
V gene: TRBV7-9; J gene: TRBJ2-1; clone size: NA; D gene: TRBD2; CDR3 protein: CASSLGTSGSFDEQFF; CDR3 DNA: TGTGCCAGCAGCCTTGGGACTAGCGGGAGTTTCGATGAGCAGTTCTTC
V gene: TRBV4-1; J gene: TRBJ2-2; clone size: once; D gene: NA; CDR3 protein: CASSRAGRNTGELFF; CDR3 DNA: TGCGCCAGCAGCCGAGCGGGTCGTAACACCGGGGAGCTGTTTTTT
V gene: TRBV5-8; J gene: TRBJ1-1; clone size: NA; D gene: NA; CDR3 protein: CASSLAGDTEAFF; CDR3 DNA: TGTGCCAGCAGCTTGGCAGGGGACACTGAAGCTTTCTTT
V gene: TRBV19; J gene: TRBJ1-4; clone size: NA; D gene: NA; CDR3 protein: CASHETGIGEKLFF; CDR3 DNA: TGTGCCAGTCACGAAACAGGGATCGGGGAAAAACTGTTTTTT
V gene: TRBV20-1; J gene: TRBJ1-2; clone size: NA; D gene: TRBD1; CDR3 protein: CSASGTANYGYTF; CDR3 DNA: TGCAGTGCTAGTGGGACAGCTAACTATGGCTACACCTTC
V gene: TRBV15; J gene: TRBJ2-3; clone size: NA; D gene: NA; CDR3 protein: CATSRDRGSGTDTQYF; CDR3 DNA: TGTGCCACCAGCAGAGATCGGGGTAGCGGCACAGATACGCAGTATTTT
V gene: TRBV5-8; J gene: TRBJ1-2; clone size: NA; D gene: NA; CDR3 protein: CASSLVGGVGYTF; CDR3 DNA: TGTGCCAGCAGCTTGGTAGGGGGAGTTGGCTACACCTTC
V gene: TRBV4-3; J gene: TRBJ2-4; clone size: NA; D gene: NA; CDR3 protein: CASSQGRGNIQYF; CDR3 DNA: TGCGCCAGCAGCCAAGGGAGGGGAAACATTCAGTACTTC
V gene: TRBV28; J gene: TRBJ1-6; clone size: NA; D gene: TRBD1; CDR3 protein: CASREKTGGAPLHF; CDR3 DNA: TGTGCCAGCAGGGAGAAGACAGGGGGCGCACCCCTCCACTTT
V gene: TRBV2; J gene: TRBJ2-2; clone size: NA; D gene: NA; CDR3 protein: CASTSGNPNTGELFF; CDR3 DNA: TGTGCCAGCACATCAGGGAACCCAAACACCGGGGAGCTGTTTTTT
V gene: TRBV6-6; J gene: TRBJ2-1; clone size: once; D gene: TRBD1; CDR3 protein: CASSSRTGGREQFF; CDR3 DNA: TGTGCCAGCAGTTCACGGACAGGGGGCAGGGAGCAGTTCTTC
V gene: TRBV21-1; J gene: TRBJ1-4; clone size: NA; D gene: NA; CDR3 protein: CASTAKTGNEKLFF; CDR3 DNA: TGTGCCAGCACTGCGAAAACAGGGAATGAAAAACTGTTTTTT
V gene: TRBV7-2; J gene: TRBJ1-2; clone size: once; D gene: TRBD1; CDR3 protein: CASSSPPGTGGIWNYGYTF; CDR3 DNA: TGTGCCAGCAGCTCTCCCCCCGGGACAGGGGGAATCTGGAACTATGGCTACACCTTC
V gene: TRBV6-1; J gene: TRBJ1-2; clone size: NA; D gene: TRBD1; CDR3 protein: CASSVVAGTARFNYGYTF; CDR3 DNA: TGTGCCAGCAGTGTGGTTGCCGGGACAGCCAGATTTAACTATGGCTACACCTTC
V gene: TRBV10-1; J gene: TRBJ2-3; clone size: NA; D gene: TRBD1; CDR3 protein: CASSEDRVADTQYF; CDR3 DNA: TGCGCCAGCAGTGAGGACAGGGTAGCCGATACGCAGTATTTT
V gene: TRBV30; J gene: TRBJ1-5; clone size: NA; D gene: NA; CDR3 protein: CAWSLGTPDNQPQHF; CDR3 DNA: TGTGCCTGGAGCCTCGGGACTCCCGATAATCAGCCCCAGCATTTT
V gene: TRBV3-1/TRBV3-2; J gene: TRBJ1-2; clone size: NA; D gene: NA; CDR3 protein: CASSTTVAGGYTF; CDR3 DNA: TGTGCCAGCAGCACCACCGTGGCGGGCGGCTACACCTTC
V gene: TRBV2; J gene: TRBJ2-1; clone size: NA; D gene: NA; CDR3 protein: CASTGGRTDNNEQFF; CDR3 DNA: TGTGCCAGCACGGGTGGAAGGACAGACAACAATGAGCAGTTCTTC
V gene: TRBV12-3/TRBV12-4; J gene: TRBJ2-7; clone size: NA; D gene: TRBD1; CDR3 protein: CASSFTGVEQYF; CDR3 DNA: TGTGCCAGCAGTTTCACAGGGGTCGAGCAGTACTTC
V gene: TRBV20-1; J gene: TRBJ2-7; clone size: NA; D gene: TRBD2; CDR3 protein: CSASRPGLVSGEQYF; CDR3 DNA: TGCAGTGCTAGTCGACCGGGACTAGTTTCCGGCGAGCAGTACTTC
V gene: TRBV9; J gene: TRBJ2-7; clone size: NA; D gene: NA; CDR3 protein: CASSPRSGESYEQYF; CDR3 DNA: TGTGCCAGCAGCCCCCGTAGCGGAGAGTCCTACGAGCAGTACTTC
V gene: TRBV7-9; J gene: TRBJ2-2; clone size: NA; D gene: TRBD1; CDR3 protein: CASSYPTGGGTGELFF; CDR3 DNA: TGTGCCAGCAGCTATCCGACAGGGGGCGGCACCGGGGAGCTGTTTTTT
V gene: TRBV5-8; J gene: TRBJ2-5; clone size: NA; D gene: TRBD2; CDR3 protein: CASSPLATKIGETQYF; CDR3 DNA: TGTGCCAGCAGCCCACTAGCGACAAAAATCGGGGAGACCCAGTACTTC
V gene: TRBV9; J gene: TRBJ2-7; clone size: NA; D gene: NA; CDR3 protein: CASSVGGDNYEQYF; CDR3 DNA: TGTGCCAGCAGCGTAGGAGGGGACAACTACGAGCAGTACTTC
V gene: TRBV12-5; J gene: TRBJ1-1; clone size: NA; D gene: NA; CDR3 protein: CASGLVLNRENTEAFF; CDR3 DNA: TGTGCTAGTGGTTTGGTACTCAACAGGGAGAACACTGAAGCTTTCTTT
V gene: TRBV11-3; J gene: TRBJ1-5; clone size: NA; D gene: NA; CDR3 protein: CASSLEGDNHNQPQHF; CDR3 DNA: TGTGCTAGCAGCTTAGAAGGGGACAACCACAATCAGCCCCAGCATTTT
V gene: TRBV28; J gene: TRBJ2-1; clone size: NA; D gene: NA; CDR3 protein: CASSLGSRGSEFF; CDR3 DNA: TGTGCCAGCAGTTTAGGTAGCCGGGGGTCGGAGTTCTTC
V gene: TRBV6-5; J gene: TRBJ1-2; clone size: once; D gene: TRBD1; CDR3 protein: CASSITGGDYGYTF; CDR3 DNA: TGTGCCAGCAGTATAACAGGGGGCGACTATGGCTACACCTTC
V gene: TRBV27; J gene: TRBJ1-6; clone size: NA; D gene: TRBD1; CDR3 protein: CASSVPRDRGNSPLHF; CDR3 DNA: TGTGCCAGCAGTGTGCCTCGGGACAGGGGAAATTCACCCCTCCACTTT
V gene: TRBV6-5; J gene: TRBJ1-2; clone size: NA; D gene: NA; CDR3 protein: CASSFTPGDYGYTF; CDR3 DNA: TGTGCCAGCAGTTTTACCCCAGGGGACTATGGCTACACCTTC
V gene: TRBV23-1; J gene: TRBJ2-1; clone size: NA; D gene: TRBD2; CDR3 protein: CASSPREGRYEQFF; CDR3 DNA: TGCGCCAGCAGTCCTCGGGAGGGCCGCTATGAGCAGTTCTTC
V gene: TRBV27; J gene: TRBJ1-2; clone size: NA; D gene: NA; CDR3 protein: CASSFDRFYGYTF; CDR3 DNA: TGTGCCAGCAGTTTCGACAGATTCTATGGCTACACCTTC
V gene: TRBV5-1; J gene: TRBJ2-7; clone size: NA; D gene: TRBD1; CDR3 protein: CASSLQDRGYEQYF; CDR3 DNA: TGCGCCAGCAGCTTACAGGACAGGGGTTACGAGCAGTACTTC
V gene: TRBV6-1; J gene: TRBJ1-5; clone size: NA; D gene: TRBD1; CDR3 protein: CASSEATGGPHQPQHF; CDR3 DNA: TGTGCCAGCAGTGAAGCCACAGGGGGCCCTCACCAGCCCCAGCATTTT
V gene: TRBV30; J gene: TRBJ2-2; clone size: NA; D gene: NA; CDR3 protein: CAWSVRGAGELFF; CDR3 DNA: TGTGCCTGGAGTGTACGCGGGGCCGGGGAGCTGTTTTTT
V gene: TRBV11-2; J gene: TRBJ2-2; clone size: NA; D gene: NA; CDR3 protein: CASSLVSGAGELFF; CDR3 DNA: TGTGCCAGCAGCTTAGTTTCAGGGGCCGGGGAGCTGTTTTTT
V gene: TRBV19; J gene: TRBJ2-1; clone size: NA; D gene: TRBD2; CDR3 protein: CASAMAGVGNEQFF; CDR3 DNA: TGTGCCAGTGCTATGGCGGGAGTTGGGAATGAGCAGTTCTTC
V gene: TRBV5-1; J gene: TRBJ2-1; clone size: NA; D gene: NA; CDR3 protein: CASSTGQRYNEQFF; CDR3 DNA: TGCGCCAGCAGCACCGGACAGAGATACAATGAGCAGTTCTTC
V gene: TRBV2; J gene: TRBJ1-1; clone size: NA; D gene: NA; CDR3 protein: CASKDRYSNTEAFF; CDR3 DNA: TGTGCCAGCAAAGACAGGTATTCGAACACTGAAGCTTTCTTT
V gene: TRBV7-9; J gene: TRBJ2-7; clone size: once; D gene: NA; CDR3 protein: CASSLGPDYEQYF; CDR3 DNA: TGTGCCAGCAGCTTAGGGCCAGACTACGAGCAGTACTTC
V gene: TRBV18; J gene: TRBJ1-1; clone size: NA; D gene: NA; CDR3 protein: CASSPRGFGNTEAFF; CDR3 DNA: TGTGCCAGCTCACCCCGGGGATTCGGGAACACTGAAGCTTTCTTT
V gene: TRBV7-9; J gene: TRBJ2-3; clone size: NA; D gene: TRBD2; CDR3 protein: CASSPASGRGRDTQYF; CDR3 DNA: TGTGCCAGCAGCCCGGCGAGCGGGAGAGGGAGAGATACGCAGTATTTT
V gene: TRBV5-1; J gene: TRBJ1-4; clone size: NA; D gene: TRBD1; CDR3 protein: CASSWTGSNEKLFF; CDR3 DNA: TGCGCCAGCAGCTGGACAGGGTCTAATGAAAAACTGTTTTTT
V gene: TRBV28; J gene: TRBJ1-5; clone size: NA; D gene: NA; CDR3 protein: CASKLTWNQPQHF; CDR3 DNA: TGTGCCAGCAAGTTGACATGGAATCAGCCCCAGCATTTT
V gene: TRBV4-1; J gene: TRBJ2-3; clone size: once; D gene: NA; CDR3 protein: CASSPPTTDTQYF; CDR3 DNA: TGCGCCAGCAGCCCCCCTACCACAGATACGCAGTATTTT
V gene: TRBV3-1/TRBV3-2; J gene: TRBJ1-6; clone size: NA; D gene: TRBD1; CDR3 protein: CASNLGQENSPLHF; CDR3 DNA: TGTGCCAGCAACCTCGGACAGGAAAATTCACCCCTCCACTTT
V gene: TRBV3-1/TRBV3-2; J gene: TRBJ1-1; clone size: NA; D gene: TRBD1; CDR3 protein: CASSQDRDRGRATEAFF; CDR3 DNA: TGTGCCAGCAGCCAAGACCGGGACAGGGGGCGGGCCACTGAAGCTTTCTTT
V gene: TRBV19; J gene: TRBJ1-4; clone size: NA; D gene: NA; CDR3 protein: CASSIRVTNEKLFF; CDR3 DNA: TGTGCCAGTAGTATTCGGGTTACTAATGAAAAACTGTTTTTT